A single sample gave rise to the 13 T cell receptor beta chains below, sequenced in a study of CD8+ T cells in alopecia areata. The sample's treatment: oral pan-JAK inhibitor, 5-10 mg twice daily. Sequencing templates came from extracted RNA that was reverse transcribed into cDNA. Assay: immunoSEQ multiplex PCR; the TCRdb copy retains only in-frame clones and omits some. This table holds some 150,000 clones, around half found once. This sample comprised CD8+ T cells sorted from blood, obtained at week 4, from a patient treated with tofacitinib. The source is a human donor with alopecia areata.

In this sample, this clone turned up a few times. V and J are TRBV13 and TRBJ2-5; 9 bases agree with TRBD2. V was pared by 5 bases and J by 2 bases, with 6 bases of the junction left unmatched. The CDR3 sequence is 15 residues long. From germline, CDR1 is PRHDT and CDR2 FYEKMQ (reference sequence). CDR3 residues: CASSILSGGQETQYF. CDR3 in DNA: TGTGCCAGCAGCATCCTTAGCGGGGGACAAGAGACCCAGTACTTC.

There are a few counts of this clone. The CDR3: CASSLGSGSSYNEQFF. DNA of the CDR3: TGCGCCAGCAGCTTGGGGTCAGGGAGCTCCTACAATGAGCAGTTCTTC. This chain uses TRBV5-1 with TRBJ2-1; D tentatively fits TRBD1 or TRBD2 (5 bases each). Germline V gene data show CDR1 as SGHRS and CDR2 as YFSETQ. V lost 0 bases to trimming and J lost 0 bases, with 10 bases between them. This CDR3 has 16 amino acids.

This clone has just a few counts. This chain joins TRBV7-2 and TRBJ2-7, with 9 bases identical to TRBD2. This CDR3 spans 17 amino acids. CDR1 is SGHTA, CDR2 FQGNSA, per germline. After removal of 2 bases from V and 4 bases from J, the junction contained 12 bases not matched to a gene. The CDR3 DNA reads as TGTGCCAGCAGCTTAAGACTAGCGGCCTCCCCGCCTTACGAGCAGTACTTC. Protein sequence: CASSLRLAASPPYEQYF.

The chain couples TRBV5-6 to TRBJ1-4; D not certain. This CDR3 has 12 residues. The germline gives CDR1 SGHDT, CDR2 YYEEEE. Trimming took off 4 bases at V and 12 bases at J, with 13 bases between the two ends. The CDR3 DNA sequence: TGTGCCAGCAGCCTACTGAGCGCGGAACTGTTTTTT. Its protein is CASSLLSAELFF.

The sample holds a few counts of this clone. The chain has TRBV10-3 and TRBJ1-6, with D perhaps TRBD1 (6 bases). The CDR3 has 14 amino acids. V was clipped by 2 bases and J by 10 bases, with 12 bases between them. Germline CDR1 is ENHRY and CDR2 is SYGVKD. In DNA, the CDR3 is TGTGCCATCAGTGAGCCCACAGGGCACTCACCCCTCCACTTT. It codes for CAISEPTGHSPLHF.

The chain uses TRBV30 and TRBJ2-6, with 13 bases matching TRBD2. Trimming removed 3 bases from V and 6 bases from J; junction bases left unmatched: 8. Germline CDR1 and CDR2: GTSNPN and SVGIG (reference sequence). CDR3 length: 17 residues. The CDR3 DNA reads TGTGCCTGGAGCGGGACTAGCGGGGCCTTTGCGGCCAACGTCCTGACTTTC. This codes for CAWSGTSGAFAANVLTF.

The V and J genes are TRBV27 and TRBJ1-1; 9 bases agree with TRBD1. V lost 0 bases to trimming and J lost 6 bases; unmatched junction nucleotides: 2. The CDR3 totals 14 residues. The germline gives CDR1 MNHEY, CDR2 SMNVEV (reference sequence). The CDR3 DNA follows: TGTGCCAGCAGTTTATCACAGGGGGCGGCTGAAGCTTTCTTT. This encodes CASSLSQGAAEAFF.

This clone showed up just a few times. CDR3 in DNA: TGTGCCTGGAGAGAAGCAGCGGGGGAGTCCGGGGAGCTGTTTTTT. This encodes CAWREAAGESGELFF. V is TRBV30 and J is TRBJ2-2; 8 positions match TRBD2. Germline V gene sequence: CDR1 GTSNPN, CDR2 SVGIG (reference sequence). V lost 3 bases, J lost 6 bases, and 9 bases stayed unmatched. The CDR3 is made up of 15 amino acids.

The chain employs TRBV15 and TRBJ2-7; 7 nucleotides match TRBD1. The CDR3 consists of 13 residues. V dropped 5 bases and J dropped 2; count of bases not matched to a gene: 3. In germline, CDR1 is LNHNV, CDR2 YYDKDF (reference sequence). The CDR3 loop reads CATSPQGAYEQYF. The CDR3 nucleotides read TGTGCCACCAGCCCCCAGGGGGCCTACGAGCAGTACTTC.

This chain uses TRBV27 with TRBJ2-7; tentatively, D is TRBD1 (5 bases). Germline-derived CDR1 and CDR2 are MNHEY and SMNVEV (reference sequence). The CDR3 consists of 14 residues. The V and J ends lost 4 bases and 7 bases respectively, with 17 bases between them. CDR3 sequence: CASSSNRKFTEQYF. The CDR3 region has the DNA TGTGCCAGCAGTTCCAACAGGAAGTTTACGGAGCAGTACTTC.

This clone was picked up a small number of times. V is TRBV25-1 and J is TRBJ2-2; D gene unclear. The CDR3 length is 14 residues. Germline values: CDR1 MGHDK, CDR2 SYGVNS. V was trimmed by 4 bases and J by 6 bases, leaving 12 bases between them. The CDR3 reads CASSVGPPAGELFF. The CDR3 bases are TGTGCCAGCAGTGTTGGGCCTCCGGCCGGGGAGCTGTTTTTT. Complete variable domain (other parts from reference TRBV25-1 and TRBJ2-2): EADIYQTPRYLVIGTGKKITLECSQTMGHDKMYWYQQDPGMELHLIHYSYGVNSTEKGDLSSESTVSRIRTEHFPLTLESARPSHTSQYLCASSVGPPAGELFFGEGSRLTVL.

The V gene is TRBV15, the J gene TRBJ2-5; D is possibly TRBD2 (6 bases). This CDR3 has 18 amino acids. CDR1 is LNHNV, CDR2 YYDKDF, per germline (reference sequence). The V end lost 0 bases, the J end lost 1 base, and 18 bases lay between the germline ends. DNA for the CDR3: TGTGCCACCAGCAGAGAATTTAGCGGAATTCCTTCCCAAGAGACCCAGTACTTC. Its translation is CATSREFSGIPSQETQYF. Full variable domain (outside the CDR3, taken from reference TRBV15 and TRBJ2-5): DAMVIQNPRYQVTQFGKPVTLSCSQTLNHNVMYWYQQKSSQAPKLLFHYYDKDFNNEADTPDNFQSRRPNTSFCFLDIRSPGLGDTAMYLCATSREFSGIPSQETQYFGPGTRLLVL.

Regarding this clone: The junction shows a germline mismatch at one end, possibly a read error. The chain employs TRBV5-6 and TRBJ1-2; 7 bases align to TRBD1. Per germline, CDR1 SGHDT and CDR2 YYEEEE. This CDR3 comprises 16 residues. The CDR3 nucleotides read TGTGCCAGCAGTTTGGTTGACAGGGACCTTAACTATGGCTACACCTTC. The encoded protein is CASSLVDRDLNYGYTF.